This T cell receptor beta chain was identified in a study of shared clonotypes between healthy human individuals. Study details: Contributing individuals were two females and a few males aged 18 to 49.

Libraries were prepared by immunoSEQ multiplex PCR; TCRdb keeps only in-frame clonotypes and omits some of them. The sample has hundreds of thousands of clones; around 74% are singletons. This clone was counted once. What it recognizes is unknown. Germline V gene lookup returns CDR1 MGHRA and CDR2 YSYEKL. The CDR3 covers 15 residues. V was pared by 2 bases and J by 6 bases, with 14 bases between. Study-wide results and caveats: Clonotypes shared by all four sorted-subset donors had higher generation probabilities than non-shared clonotypes.

The sequencing input was memory CD4+ T cells sorted from blood. This sample's subset: CD45RA-negative fraction. The TCR was taken from a woman in her twenties or thirties in good health. This chain joins TRBV4-1 and TRBJ1-3, with D maybe TRBD1 (5 bases). CDR3 DNA: TGCGCCAGCAGCCAAACCGGGACGGACAAAAACACCATATATTTT. It encodes CASSQTGTDKNTIYF.